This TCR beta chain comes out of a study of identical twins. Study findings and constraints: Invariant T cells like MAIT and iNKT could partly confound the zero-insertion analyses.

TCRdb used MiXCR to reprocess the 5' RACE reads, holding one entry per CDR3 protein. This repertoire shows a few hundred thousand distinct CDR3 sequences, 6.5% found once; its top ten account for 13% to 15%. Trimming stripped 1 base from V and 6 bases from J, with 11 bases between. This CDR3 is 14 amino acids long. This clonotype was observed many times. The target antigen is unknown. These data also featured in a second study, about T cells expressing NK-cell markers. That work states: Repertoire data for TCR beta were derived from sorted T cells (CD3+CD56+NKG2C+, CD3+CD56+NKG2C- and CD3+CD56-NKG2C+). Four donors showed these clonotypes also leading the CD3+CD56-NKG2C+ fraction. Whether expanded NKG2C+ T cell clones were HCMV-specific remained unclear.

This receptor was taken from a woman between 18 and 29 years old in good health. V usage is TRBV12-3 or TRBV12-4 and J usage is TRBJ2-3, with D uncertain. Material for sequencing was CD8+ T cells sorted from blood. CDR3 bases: TGTGCCAGCAGTTTAGATGGGCCCGGGGATACGCAGTATTTT. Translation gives CASSLDGPGDTQYF.